This passage covers 25 T cell receptor beta chains from one sample sequenced in a study of control samples from healthy donors and cancer patients. Data came from immunoSEQ multiplex PCR; TCRdb stores just in-frame clones and leaves some out. The sample holds around 250,000 clones; roughly 82% are singletons and the top ten take less than 15%. Sequenced material: PBMCs. These TCRs come from a woman between 55 and 75 years old with lung cancer.

In DNA form, the CDR3 reads TGTGCCGCCCAACAGATCCTCACAGGGGTCGGCGACAATGAGCAGTTCTTC. Encoded protein: CAAQQILTGVGDNEQFF. The chain uses TRBV10-3 and TRBJ2-1; 7 bases agree with TRBD1. Germline CDR1 reads ENHRY; CDR2 reads SYGVKD. J lost 5 bases, V lost 11 bases, and 21 bases had no gene match. This CDR3 has 17 amino acids.

This clone was observed a handful of times. The chain links TRBV5-4 to TRBJ2-7, with D possibly TRBD2 on 5 matching bases. Germline V gives CDR1 SGHNT, CDR2 YYREEE (reference sequence). The ends were cut back, 3 bases at V and 2 bases at J, with 12 bases in the middle. This CDR3 is 14 amino acids long. CDR3 sequence: CASSSQRYTYEQYF. For the CDR3, the DNA is TGTGCCAGCAGCTCCCAGCGGTATACCTACGAGCAGTACTTC.

The V gene is TRBV6-5, the J gene TRBJ2-1; possibly TRBD2 for D (6 bases). CDR1 MNHEY and CDR2 SVGAGI come from the germline V gene. This CDR3 has 14 residues. V was cut by 6 bases and J by 4 bases, with 13 bases left in between. CDR3 region: CASRFTGEYNEQFF. The CDR3 DNA is TGTGCCAGCAGGTTTACGGGGGAGTACAATGAGCAGTTCTTC.

The J gene is TRBJ2-7, the V gene TRBV5-1; TRBD1 is a possible D gene (6 bases). The germline CDR1 and CDR2 sequences are SGHRS and YFSETQ. Trimming shortened V by 0 bases and J by 2 bases, and 12 bases separated the two germline ends. The CDR3 runs 15 residues. The chain's CDR3 is CASSLGAGATYEQYF. Here the CDR3 DNA reads TGCGCCAGCAGCTTGGGGGCAGGGGCGACCTACGAGCAGTACTTC.

The chain carries TRBV5-4 and TRBJ1-1; D gene uncertain. The CDR3 consists of 12 residues. Trimming pared 2 bases from V and 7 bases from J, leaving 9 bases between. Per germline, CDR1 SGHNT and CDR2 YYREEE (reference sequence). CDR3 sequence: CASSFSGSEAFF. The CDR3 bases are TGTGCCAGCAGCTTTTCAGGCAGTGAAGCTTTCTTT. Full variable domain (rest looked up from reference TRBV5-4 and TRBJ1-1): ETGVTQSPTHLIKTRGQQVTLRCSSQSGHNTVSWYQQALGQGPQFIFQYYREEENGRGNFPPRFSGLQFPNYSSELNVNALELDDSALYLCASSFSGSEAFFGQGTRLTVV.

The chain uses TRBV2 and TRBJ1-1, with 8 bases identical to TRBD1. The CDR3 covers 14 residues. Germline lookup yields CDR1 SNHLY and CDR2 FYNNEI. The V and J ends lost 5 bases and 3 bases, in that order; junction bases with no gene match: 5. The CDR3 DNA is TGTGCCAGCAGTCCACAGGGGGGGGACACTGAAGCTTTCTTT. Its translation: CASSPQGGDTEAFF. The full variable domain, completed using reference TRBV2 and TRBJ1-1, is EPEVTQTPSHQVTQMGQEVILRCVPISNHLYFYWYRQILGQKVEFLVSFYNNEISEKSEIFDDQFSVERPDGSNFTLKIRSTKLEDSAMYFCASSPQGGDTEAFFGQGTRLTVV.

The chain joins TRBV30 to TRBJ2-3; TRBD2 agrees at 7 bases. This CDR3 has 16 residues. Germline V gives CDR1 GTSNPN, CDR2 SVGIG (reference sequence). V lost 0 bases to trimming and J lost 4 bases; unmatched junction nucleotides: 10. DNA for the CDR3: TGTGCCTGGAGTGTACCGGGGAGGGCCCATCCAGATACGCAGTATTTT. Its translation: CAWSVPGRAHPDTQYF.

V gene TRBV18 combines with J gene TRBJ2-7; the D gene is possibly TRBD1 (6 bases). In germline, CDR1 is KGHSH, CDR2 LQKENI. This CDR3 contains 14 residues. Trimming took 2 bases from V and 2 from J, leaving 10 bases between them. DNA for the CDR3: TGTGCCAGCTCACCAGGCCAGGGGCCCTACGAGCAGTACTTC. This translates into CASSPGQGPYEQYF.

This clone has a handful of counts. The chain links TRBV2 to TRBJ2-3; the match to TRBD2 covers 13 bases. This CDR3 is built from 15 residues. The trim removed 4 bases at V and 10 bases at J, leaving 8 bases unmatched. Germline CDR1 SNHLY, CDR2 FYNNEI. The CDR3 loop is CASSGLLAGGVPQYF. CDR3 bases: TGTGCCAGCAGTGGGTTACTAGCGGGGGGGGTCCCGCAGTATTTT.

The genes are TRBV5-6 and TRBJ2-3, with 7 bases fitting TRBD1. Germline V gives CDR1 SGHDT, CDR2 YYEEEE. This CDR3 spans 13 amino acids. The J segment lost 7 bases and the V segment lost 5 bases, leaving 7 bases of the junction unmatched. The chain's CDR3 is CASSSDRMNTQYF. Here the CDR3 DNA reads TGTGCCAGCAGTTCGGACAGGATGAATACGCAGTATTTT.

This clone appeared a single time. The CDR3 DNA follows: TGTGCCAGCAGCCAATATGACAGGGCCTATGGCTACACCTTC. This encodes CASSQYDRAYGYTF. The V and J genes are TRBV14 and TRBJ1-2, with TRBD1 matching over 7 bases. The CDR3 loop spans 14 amino acids. The trim removed 2 bases at V and 4 bases at J, leaving 4 bases unmatched. Germline CDR1 SGHDN, CDR2 FVKESK.

This clone was found a few times. The chain combines TRBV30 with TRBJ2-2, with D possibly matching TRBD2 (6 bases). Trimming removed 3 bases at V and 2 bases at J, with 10 bases between. From germline, CDR1 is GTSNPN and CDR2 SVGIG (reference sequence). The CDR3 contains 14 residues. CDR3: CAWRAGRNTGELFF. The CDR3 coding sequence is TGTGCCTGGAGGGCGGGGCGCAACACCGGGGAGCTGTTTTTT.

This chain connects TRBV3-1 (or the pseudogene TRBV3-2) to TRBJ1-5; D is possibly TRBD1 (5 bases). Germline values: CDR1 LGHDT, CDR2 YNNKEL (reference sequence). V was trimmed by 1 base and J by 0 bases, leaving 7 bases between them. The CDR3 is 15 residues long. The CDR3 protein is CASSQGGGSNQPQHF. Here the CDR3 DNA reads TGTGCCAGCAGCCAAGGGGGGGGTAGCAATCAGCCCCAGCATTTT.

The chain carries TRBV12-3 or TRBV12-4 and TRBJ2-2; no definite D call. Trimming shortened V by 7 bases and J by 6 bases, and 12 bases separated the two germline ends. The CDR3 runs 13 residues. CDR3 in amino acids: CASIRPASGELFF. The CDR3 DNA reads as TGTGCCAGCATCCGTCCGGCCTCCGGGGAGCTGTTTTTT.

This clone was recorded once. The chain is built from TRBV3-1 (or the pseudogene TRBV3-2) and TRBJ2-1; no clear D gene. V lost 0 bases and J lost 11, with 14 bases in between. CDR1 is LGHDT, CDR2 YNNKEL, per germline (reference sequence). The CDR3 totals 14 residues. The CDR3 here is CASSQDTQFRKQFF. The DNA for the CDR3 is TGTGCCAGCAGCCAAGATACCCAGTTCCGAAAGCAGTTCTTC.

The CDR3 sequence: CASSYGGGTFTLAKNIQYF. In DNA, the CDR3 is TGTGCCAGCAGCTATGGTGGGGGGACCTTCACTCTAGCCAAAAACATTCAGTACTTC. This chain joins TRBV7-8 and TRBJ2-4; the D gene is possibly TRBD2 (6 bases). CDR3 size: 19 residues. Trimming removed 4 bases from V and 0 bases from J, with 22 bases in between. The germline gives CDR1 SGHVS, CDR2 FQNEAQ.

The CDR3 loop reads CASSLASGTGPEQYF. The DNA of the CDR3 is TGCGCCAGCAGCTTGGCCTCCGGGACAGGGCCCGAGCAGTACTTC. The genes are TRBV5-1 and TRBJ2-7; TRBD1 matches 9 bases. The CDR3 consists of 15 residues. Trimming removed 0 bases from V and 6 bases from J; junction bases left unmatched: 7. Per germline, CDR1 SGHRS and CDR2 YFSETQ.

The chain links TRBV6-5 to TRBJ2-1; D unclear. CDR1 and CDR2 (germline): MNHEY, SVGAGI. V lost 5 bases, J lost 1 base, and 3 bases lay in between. CDR3 length equals 12 residues. The CDR3 DNA follows: TGTGCCAGCAGTATGTCCTACAATGAGCAGTTCTTC. Translation gives CASSMSYNEQFF.

This chain links TRBV7-8 with TRBJ1-1; no definite D call. The V and J ends lost 1 base and 7 bases respectively, with 4 bases between them. From germline, CDR1 is SGHVS and CDR2 FQNEAQ. There are 11 residues in the CDR3. This CDR3 is CASSLGGEAFF. The CDR3 coding sequence is TGTGCCAGCAGCTTAGGAGGTGAAGCTTTCTTT.

The chain employs TRBV29-1 and TRBJ1-2, with D unresolved. The CDR3 is 12 amino acids. V gave up 7 bases and J gave up 4 bases, with 13 bases separating them. CDR1 SQVTM and CDR2 ANQGSEA come from the germline V gene. The CDR3 is CSGGDLRYGYTF. CDR3 DNA: TGCAGCGGTGGTGACTTGCGCTATGGCTACACCTTC.

The gene calls are TRBV5-1 and TRBJ1-1, with a tentative D call TRBD1 (5 bases). There are 14 residues in the CDR3. The germline V gene has CDR1 SGHRS and CDR2 YFSETQ. V was cut by 3 bases and J by 3 bases, with 12 bases left in between. CDR3 nucleotide sequence: TGCGCCAGCAGCTGGAATACAGGTGACACTGAAGCTTTCTTT. Translated: CASSWNTGDTEAFF.

This chain uses TRBV3-1 (or the pseudogene TRBV3-2) with TRBJ2-6; 8 positions agree with TRBD1. The CDR3 extends over 17 amino acids. Per the germline V gene, CDR1 is LGHDT and CDR2 is YNNKEL (reference sequence). The V segment lost 4 bases and the J segment 4 bases; nucleotides outside the gene matches: 9. In nucleotides, the CDR3 is TGTGCCAGCAGCCTACGACAGGGGACGACAGGGGCCAACGTCCTGACTTTC. Its translation is CASSLRQGTTGANVLTF.

The genes are TRBV28 and TRBJ2-7; possibly TRBD1 for D (6 bases). Germline V gene data show CDR1 as MDHEN and CDR2 as SYDVKM. V lost 8 bases to trimming and J lost 0 bases, with 14 bases between them. The CDR3 runs to 14 residues. CDR3 amino acids: CASLSQGSSYEQYF. The CDR3 DNA reads TGTGCCAGCCTCTCCCAGGGGTCCTCCTACGAGCAGTACTTC.

The chain uses TRBV30 and TRBJ2-1, with D perhaps matching TRBD2 (6 bases). Trimming pared 0 bases from V and 4 bases from J, leaving 16 bases between. The CDR3 has 16 residues. Germline CDR1 is GTSNPN and CDR2 is SVGIG (reference sequence). The CDR3 region has the DNA TGTGCCTGGAGTGTATTTGGGCGGGGTTTATACAATGAGCAGTTCTTC. Its protein is CAWSVFGRGLYNEQFF.

V is TRBV7-8 and J is TRBJ2-3, with 7 bases matching TRBD1. This CDR3 comprises 13 residues. CDR1 is SGHVS, CDR2 FQNEAQ, per germline. Trimming removed 4 bases from V and 6 bases from J; junction bases left unmatched: 4. The CDR3 DNA reads TGTGCCAGCAGCTCCCAGGGGGATGATACGCAGTATTTT. It codes for CASSSQGDDTQYF.